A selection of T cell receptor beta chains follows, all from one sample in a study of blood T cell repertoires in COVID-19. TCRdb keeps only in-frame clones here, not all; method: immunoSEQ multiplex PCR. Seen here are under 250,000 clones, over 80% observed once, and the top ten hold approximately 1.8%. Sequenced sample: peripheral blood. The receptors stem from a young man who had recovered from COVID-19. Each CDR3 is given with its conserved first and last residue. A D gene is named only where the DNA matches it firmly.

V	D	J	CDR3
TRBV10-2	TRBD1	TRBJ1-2	CASSELTGSYGYTF
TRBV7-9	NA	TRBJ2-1	CASSLGGFDEQFF
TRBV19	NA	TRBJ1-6	CASSIGAGDSPLHF
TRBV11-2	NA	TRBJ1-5	CASSLQGSNQPQHF
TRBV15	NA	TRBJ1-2	CATSTPSRLQYGYTF
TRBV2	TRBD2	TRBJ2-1	CASSPSSAGGSRNEQFF
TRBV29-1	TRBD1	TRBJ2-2	CSVEEDRDSRTGELFF
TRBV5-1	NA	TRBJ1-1	CASSLAVENTEAFF
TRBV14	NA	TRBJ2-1	CASRGQTYNEQFF
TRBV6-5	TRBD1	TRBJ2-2	CASSRTGTGELFF
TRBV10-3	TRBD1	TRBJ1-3	CAISRTFPRDSSGNTIYF
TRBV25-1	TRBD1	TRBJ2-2	CASTPTGLRAGELFF
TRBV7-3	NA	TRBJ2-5	CASSLARLETQYF
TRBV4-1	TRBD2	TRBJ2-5	CASSRRPGGAGEETQYF
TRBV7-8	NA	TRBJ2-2	CASSLRAGTGELFF
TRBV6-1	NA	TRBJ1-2	CASSEGGVLYGYTF
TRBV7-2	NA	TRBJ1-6	CASSSTGNSPLHF
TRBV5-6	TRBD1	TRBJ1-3	CASSPLRTGRPGNTIYF
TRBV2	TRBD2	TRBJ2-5	CASREDLGETQYF
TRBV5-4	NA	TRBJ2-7	CASSQDSREQYF
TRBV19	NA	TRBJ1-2	CASSPGGLRDYGYTF
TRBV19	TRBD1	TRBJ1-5	CASSADRGDQPQHF
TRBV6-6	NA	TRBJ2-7	CASTAKDGYEQYF
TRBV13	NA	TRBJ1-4	CASSKGHEKLFF
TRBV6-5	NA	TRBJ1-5	CASTTDSNQPQHF
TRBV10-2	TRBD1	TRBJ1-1	CASRWDRLNTEAFF
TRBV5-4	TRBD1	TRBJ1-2	CASRLGQGTRGYTF
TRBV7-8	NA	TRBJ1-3	CASSLSTDSGNTIYF
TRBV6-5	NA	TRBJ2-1	CASSYSRRGTGVF
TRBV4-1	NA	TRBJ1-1	CASSQEGGQAEAFF
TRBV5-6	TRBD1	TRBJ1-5	CASRRQGALIQHF
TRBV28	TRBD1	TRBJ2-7	CASSFNRGLYEQYF
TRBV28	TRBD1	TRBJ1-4	CASTRTGLNEKLFF
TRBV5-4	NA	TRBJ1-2	CASTLGGGDYGYTF
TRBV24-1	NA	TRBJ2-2	CATQSSSSGELFF
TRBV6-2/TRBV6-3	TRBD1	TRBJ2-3	CASSLVLGQGAFQYF